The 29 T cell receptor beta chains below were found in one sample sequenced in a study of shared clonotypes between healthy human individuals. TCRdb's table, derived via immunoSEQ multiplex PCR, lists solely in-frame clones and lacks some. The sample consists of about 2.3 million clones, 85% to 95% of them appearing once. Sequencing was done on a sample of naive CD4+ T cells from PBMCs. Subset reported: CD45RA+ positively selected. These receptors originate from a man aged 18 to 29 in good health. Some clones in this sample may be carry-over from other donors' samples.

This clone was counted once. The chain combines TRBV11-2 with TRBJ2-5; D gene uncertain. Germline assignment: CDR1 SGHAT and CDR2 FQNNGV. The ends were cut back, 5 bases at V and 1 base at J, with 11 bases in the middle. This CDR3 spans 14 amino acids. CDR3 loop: CASSERPRQETQYF. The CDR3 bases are TGTGCCAGCAGCGAGAGACCGCGCCAAGAGACCCAGTACTTC.

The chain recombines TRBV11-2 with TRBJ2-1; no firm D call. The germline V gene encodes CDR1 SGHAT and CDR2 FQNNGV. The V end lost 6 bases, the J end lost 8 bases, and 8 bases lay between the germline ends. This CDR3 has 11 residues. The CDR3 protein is CASSQTYEQFF. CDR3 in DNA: TGTGCCAGCAGTCAGACGTATGAGCAGTTCTTC.

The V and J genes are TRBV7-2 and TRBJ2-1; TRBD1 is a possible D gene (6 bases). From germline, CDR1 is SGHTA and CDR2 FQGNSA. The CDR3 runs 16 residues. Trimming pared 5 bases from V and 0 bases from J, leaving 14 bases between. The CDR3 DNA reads TGTGCCAGCAGCACGGGACAAACGAGCTCCTACAATGAGCAGTTCTTC. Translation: CASSTGQTSSYNEQFF. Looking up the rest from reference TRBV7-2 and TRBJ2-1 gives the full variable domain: GAGVSQSPSNKVTEKGKDVELRCDPISGHTALYWYRQSLGQGLEFLIYFQGNSAPDKSGLPSDRFSAERTGGSVSTLTIQRTQQEDSAVYLCASSTGQTSSYNEQFFGPGTRLTVL.

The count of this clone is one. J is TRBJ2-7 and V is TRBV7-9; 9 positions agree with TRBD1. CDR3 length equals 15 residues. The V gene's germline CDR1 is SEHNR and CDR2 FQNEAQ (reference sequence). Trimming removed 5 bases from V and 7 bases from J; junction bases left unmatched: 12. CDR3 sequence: CASSLRDRELMEQYF. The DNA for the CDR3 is TGTGCCAGCAGCCTCCGGGACAGGGAGTTAATGGAGCAGTACTTC.

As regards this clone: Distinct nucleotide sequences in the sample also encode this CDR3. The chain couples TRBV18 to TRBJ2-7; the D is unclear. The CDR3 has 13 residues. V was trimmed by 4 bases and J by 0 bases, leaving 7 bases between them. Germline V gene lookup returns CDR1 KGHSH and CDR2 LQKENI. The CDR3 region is CASSLGISYEQYF. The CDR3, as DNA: TGTGCCAGCTCACTTGGAATCTCCTACGAGCAGTACTTC.

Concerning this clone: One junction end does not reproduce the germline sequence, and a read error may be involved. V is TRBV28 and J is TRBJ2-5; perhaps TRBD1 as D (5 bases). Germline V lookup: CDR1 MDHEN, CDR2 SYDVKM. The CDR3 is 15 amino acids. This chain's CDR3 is CASSLTQGTQKTQYF. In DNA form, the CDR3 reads TGTGCCAGCAGTTTAACCCAGGGTACCCAAAAGACCCAGTACTTC.

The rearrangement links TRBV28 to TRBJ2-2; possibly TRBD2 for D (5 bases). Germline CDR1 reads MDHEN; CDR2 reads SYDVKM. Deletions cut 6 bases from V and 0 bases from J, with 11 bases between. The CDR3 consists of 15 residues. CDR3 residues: CASSPGVTNTGELFF. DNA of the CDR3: TGTGCCAGCAGCCCCGGGGTCACGAACACCGGGGAGCTGTTTTTT.

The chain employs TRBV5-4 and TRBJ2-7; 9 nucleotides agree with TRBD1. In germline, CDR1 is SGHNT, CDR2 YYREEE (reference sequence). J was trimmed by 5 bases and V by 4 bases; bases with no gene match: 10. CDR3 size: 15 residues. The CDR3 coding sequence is TGTGCCAGCAGCGCGTCCGGGACAGGGATCCACGAGCAGTACTTC. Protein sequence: CASSASGTGIHEQYF.

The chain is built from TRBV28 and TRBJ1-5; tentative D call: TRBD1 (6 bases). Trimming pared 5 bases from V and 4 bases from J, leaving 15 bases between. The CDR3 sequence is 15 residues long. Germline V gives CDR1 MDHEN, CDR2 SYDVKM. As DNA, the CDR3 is TGTGCCAGCAGTCCGCTAAACAGGGAGAATCAGCCCCAGCATTTT. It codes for CASSPLNRENQPQHF.

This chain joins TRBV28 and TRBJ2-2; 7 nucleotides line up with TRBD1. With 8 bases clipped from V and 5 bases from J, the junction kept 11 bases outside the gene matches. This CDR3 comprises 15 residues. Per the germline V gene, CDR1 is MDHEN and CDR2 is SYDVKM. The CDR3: CASLSRGRNTGELFF. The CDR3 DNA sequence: TGTGCCAGCCTTTCAAGGGGGCGGAATACCGGGGAGCTGTTTTTT.

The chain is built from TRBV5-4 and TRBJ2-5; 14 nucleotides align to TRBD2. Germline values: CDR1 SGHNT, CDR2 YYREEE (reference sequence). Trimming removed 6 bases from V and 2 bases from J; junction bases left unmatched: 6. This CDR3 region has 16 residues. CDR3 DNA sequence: TGTGCCAGCACCCTCGGACTAGCGGGAGGTCAAGAGACCCAGTACTTC. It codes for CASTLGLAGGQETQYF.

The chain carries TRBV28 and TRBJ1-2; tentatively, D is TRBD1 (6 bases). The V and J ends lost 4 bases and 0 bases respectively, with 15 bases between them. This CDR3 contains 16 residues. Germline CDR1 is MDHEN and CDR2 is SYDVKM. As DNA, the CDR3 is TGTGCCAGCAGTTCGCCCAGGACAGACGCTAACTATGGCTACACCTTC. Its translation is CASSSPRTDANYGYTF.

DNA for the CDR3: TGCAGTGCTAGAGGGGCCCCCGAGCAGTACTTC. Its protein product is CSARGAPEQYF. V and J are TRBV20-1 and TRBJ2-7; no clear D. Germline V CDR1 and CDR2: DFQATT, SNEGSKA (reference sequence). V was clipped by 1 base and J by 6 bases, with 7 bases between them. This CDR3 spans 11 amino acids.

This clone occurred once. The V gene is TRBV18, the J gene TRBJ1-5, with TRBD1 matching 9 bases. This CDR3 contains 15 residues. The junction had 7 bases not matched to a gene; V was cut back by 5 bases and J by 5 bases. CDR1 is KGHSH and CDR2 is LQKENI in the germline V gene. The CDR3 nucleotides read TGTGCCAGCTCAACCGGACAGGGGTCCCATCAGCCCCAGCATTTT. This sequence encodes CASSTGQGSHQPQHF.

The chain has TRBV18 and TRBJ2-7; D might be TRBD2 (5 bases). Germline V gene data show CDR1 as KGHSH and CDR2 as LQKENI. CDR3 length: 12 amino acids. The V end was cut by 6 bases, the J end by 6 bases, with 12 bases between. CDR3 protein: CASSTGSGEQYF. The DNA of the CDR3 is TGTGCCAGCTCGACGGGATCCGGCGAGCAGTACTTC. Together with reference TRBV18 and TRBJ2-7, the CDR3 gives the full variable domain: NAGVMQNPRHLVRRRGQEARLRCSPMKGHSHVYWYRQLPEEGLKFMVYLQKENIIDESGMPKERFSAEFPKEGPSILRIQQVVRGDSAAYFCASSTGSGEQYFGPGTRLTVT.

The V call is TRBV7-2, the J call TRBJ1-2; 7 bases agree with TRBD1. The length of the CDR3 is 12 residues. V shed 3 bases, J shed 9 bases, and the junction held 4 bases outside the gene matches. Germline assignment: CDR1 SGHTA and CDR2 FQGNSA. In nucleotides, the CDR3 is TGTGCCAGCAGCTTTACGGGACAGCGCTACACCTTC. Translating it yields CASSFTGQRYTF.

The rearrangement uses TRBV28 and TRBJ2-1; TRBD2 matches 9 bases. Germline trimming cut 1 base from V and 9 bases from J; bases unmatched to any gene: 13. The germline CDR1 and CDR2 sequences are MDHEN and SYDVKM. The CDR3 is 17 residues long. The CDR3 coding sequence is TGTGCCAGCAGTTTATCGGCTAGCGGGACCCAGGCAAGTGAGCAGTTCTTC. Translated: CASSLSASGTQASEQFF.

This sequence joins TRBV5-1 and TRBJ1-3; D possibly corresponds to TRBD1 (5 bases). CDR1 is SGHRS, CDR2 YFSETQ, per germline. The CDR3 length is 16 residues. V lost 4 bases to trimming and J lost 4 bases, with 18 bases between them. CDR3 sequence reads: CASSGAVGVGGNTIYF. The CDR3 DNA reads TGCGCCAGCAGCGGAGCGGTAGGGGTTGGCGGAAACACCATATATTTT.

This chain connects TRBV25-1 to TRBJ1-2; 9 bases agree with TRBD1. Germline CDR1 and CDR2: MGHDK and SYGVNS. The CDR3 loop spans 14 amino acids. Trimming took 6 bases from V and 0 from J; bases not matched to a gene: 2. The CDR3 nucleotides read TGTGCCAGCAGACAGGGGGCGACTAACTATGGCTACACCTTC. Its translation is CASRQGATNYGYTF.

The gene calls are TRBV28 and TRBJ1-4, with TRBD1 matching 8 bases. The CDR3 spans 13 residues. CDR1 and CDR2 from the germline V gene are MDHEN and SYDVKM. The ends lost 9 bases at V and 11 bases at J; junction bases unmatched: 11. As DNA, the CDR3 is TGTGCCAGTACCAGGACAGGGTCAGGGAAACTGTTTTTT. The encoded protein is CASTRTGSGKLFF.

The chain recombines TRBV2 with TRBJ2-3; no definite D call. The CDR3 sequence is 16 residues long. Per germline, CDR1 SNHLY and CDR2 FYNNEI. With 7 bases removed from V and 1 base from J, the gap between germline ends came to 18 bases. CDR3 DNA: TGTGCCAGCAAGATGGGGTCGGCCAGCGGCACAGATACGCAGTATTTT. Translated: CASKMGSASGTDTQYF.

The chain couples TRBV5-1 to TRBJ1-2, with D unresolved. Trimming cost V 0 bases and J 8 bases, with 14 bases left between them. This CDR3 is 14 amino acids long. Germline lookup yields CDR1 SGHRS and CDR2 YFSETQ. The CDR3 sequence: CASSLDGGLGGYTF. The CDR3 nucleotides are TGCGCCAGCAGCTTGGACGGAGGGTTGGGCGGCTACACCTTC.

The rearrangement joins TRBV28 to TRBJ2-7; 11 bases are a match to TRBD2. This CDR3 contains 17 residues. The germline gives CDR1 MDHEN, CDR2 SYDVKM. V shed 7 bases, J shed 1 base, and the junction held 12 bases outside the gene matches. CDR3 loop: CASKVVAGTSGSYEQYF. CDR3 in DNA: TGTGCCAGCAAAGTTGTCGCTGGGACTAGCGGATCCTACGAGCAGTACTTC. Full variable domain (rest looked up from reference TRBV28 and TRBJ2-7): DVKVTQSSRYLVKRTGEKVFLECVQDMDHENMFWYRQDPGLGLRLIYFSYDVKMKEKGDIPEGYSVSREKKERFSLILESASTNQTSMYLCASKVVAGTSGSYEQYFGPGTRLTVT.

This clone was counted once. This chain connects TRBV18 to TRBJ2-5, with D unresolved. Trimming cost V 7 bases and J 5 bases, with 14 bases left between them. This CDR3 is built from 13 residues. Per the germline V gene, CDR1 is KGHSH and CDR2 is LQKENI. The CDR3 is CASFPTSGETQYF. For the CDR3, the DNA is TGTGCCAGCTTTCCGACTTCCGGGGAGACCCAGTACTTC.

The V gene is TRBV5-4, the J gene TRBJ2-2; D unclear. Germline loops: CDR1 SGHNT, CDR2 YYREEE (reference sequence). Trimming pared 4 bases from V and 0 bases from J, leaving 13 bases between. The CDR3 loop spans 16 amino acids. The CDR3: CASSPDPVTNTGELFF. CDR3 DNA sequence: TGTGCCAGCAGCCCCGACCCGGTAACGAACACCGGGGAGCTGTTTTTT. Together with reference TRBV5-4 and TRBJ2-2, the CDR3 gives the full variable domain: ETGVTQSPTHLIKTRGQQVTLRCSSQSGHNTVSWYQQALGQGPQFIFQYYREEENGRGNFPPRFSGLQFPNYSSELNVNALELDDSALYLCASSPDPVTNTGELFFGEGSRLTVL.

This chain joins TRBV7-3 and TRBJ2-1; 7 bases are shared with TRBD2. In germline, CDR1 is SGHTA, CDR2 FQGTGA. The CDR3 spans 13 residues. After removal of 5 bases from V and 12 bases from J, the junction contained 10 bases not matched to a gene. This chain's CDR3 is CASSHGDPGGQFF. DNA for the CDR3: TGTGCCAGCAGCCACGGGGACCCGGGGGGGCAGTTCTTC.

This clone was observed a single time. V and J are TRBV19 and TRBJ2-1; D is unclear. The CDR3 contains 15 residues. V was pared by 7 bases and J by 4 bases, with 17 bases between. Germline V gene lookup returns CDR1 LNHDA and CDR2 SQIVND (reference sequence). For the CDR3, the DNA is TGTGCCAGTACCCCCCGAACGGCGACATACAATGAGCAGTTCTTC. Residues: CASTPRTATYNEQFF.

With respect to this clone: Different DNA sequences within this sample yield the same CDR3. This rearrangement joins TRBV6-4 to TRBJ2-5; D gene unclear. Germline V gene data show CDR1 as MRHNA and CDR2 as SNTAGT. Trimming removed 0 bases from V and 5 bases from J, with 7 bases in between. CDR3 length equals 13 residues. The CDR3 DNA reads TGTGCCAGCAGTGACTCACCCGGCGAGACCCAGTACTTC. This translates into CASSDSPGETQYF.

The CDR3 reads CASSRERDYGYTF. CDR3 DNA sequence: TGTGCCAGCAGCAGAGAGAGGGACTATGGCTACACCTTC. This chain uses TRBV9 with TRBJ1-2; D unresolved. V was shortened by 4 bases and J by 3 bases, with 10 bases between the two germline ends. The germline V gene encodes CDR1 SGDLS and CDR2 YYNGEE. The CDR3 spans 13 residues. Combining the CDR3 with reference TRBV9 and TRBJ1-2 gives the whole variable domain DSGVTQTPKHLITATGQRVTLRCSPRSGDLSVYWYQQSLDQGLQFLIQYYNGEERAKGNILERFSAQQFPDLHSELNLSSLELGDSALYFCASSRERDYGYTFGSGTRLTVV.